These 14 T cell receptor beta chains originate from one sample sequenced in a study of CD8+ T cells in alopecia areata. The authors extracted RNA and reverse transcribed it into cDNA as the sequencing template. The data were produced by immunoSEQ multiplex PCR, yet TCRdb's version contains in-frame clones alone and is incomplete. The data hold 250,000 to 350,000 clones, with 50% to 75% observed a single time. The treatment denotes: oral pan-JAK inhibitor, 5-10 mg twice daily. Sequencing used CD4+ T cells sorted from blood, obtained around week 54, from a patient treated with tofacitinib. The receptor set was obtained from a human donor with alopecia areata.

This clone was detected only once. The chain combines TRBV27 with TRBJ2-1, with 7 bases identical to TRBD1. This CDR3 is 13 amino acids long. CDR1 is MNHEY, CDR2 SMNVEV, per germline (reference sequence). V trimming: 10 bases; J trimming: 6 bases; junction bases outside the gene matches: 9. The CDR3 region has the DNA TGTGCCACCAGGGCTACAGGGGCCAATGAGCAGTTCTTC. Protein product: CATRATGANEQFF.

The V call is TRBV11-2, the J call TRBJ2-2, with 7 positions matching TRBD2. CDR1 is SGHAT, CDR2 FQNNGV, per germline. After removal of 5 bases from V and 0 bases from J, the junction contained 12 bases not matched to a gene. The CDR3 sequence is 18 residues long. The CDR3 region has the DNA TGTGCCAGCAGCCTAAGAGCGGGACTGACAGCGAACACCGGGGAGCTGTTTTTT. Encoded protein: CASSLRAGLTANTGELFF.

The CDR3 DNA is TGCGCCAGCAGCGAAACGGGACTAGCAGCAGATACGCAGTATTTT. As protein: CASSETGLAADTQYF. The chain carries TRBV5-1 and TRBJ2-3; 9 positions match TRBD2. V dropped 4 bases and J dropped 4; count of bases not matched to a gene: 7. CDR3 length: 15 residues. The V gene's germline CDR1 is SGHRS and CDR2 YFSETQ. The full variable domain, with the rest looked up from reference TRBV5-1 and TRBJ2-3, is KAGVTQTPRYLIKTRGQQVTLSCSPISGHRSVSWYQQTPGQGLQFLFEYFSETQRNKGNFPGRFSGRQFSNSRSEMNVSTLELGDSALYLCASSETGLAADTQYFGPGTRLTVL.

The chain combines TRBV27 with TRBJ2-7, with TRBD1 matching over 12 bases. Trimming removed 3 bases from V and 6 bases from J; junction bases left unmatched: 3. CDR1 is MNHEY, CDR2 SMNVEV, per germline (reference sequence). The CDR3 loop spans 14 amino acids. CDR3 sequence: CASSFRDRGREQYF. CDR3 in DNA: TGTGCCAGCAGTTTTAGGGACAGGGGGCGCGAGCAGTACTTC.

V gene TRBV29-1 combines with J gene TRBJ2-1; TRBD2 matches at 15 bases. Germline lookup yields CDR1 SQVTM and CDR2 ANQGSEA. The V and J ends lost 7 bases and 3 bases, in that order; junction bases with no gene match: 7. CDR3 size: 16 residues. The DNA for the CDR3 is TGCAGCGCTCGGACTAGCGGGGGGGACATCTACAATGAGCAGTTCTTC. Translation: CSARTSGGDIYNEQFF.

This clone was found a few times. The genes are TRBV7-9 and TRBJ1-2, with D tentatively TRBD1 (6 bases). The CDR3 contains 13 residues. Trimming removed 5 bases at V and 3 bases at J, with 10 bases between. In germline, CDR1 is SEHNR, CDR2 FQNEAQ (reference sequence). CDR3: CASSRDMDYGYTF. The CDR3 DNA sequence: TGTGCCAGCAGCAGGGACATGGACTATGGCTACACCTTC.

Here the CDR3 DNA reads TGTGCCAGCAGCTATCCTGGGGGGAACACCATATATTTT. This codes for CASSYPGGNTIYF. The chain is built from TRBV13 and TRBJ1-3; D is perhaps TRBD1 (5 bases). The CDR3 covers 13 residues. The ends were cut back, 4 bases at V and 7 bases at J, with 11 bases in the middle. Germline lookup yields CDR1 PRHDT and CDR2 FYEKMQ (reference sequence).

This chain uses TRBV13 with TRBJ2-1; 11 nucleotides align to TRBD2. CDR1 PRHDT and CDR2 FYEKMQ come from the germline V gene (reference sequence). The CDR3 extends over 17 amino acids. With 2 bases clipped from V and 3 bases from J, the junction kept 6 bases outside the gene matches. In DNA, the CDR3 is TGTGCCAGCAGCTTATATAGCGGGGGGGCCCTCTACAATGAGCAGTTCTTC. The encoded protein is CASSLYSGGALYNEQFF.

This clone was observed a few times. The chain uses TRBV18 and TRBJ2-2, with D possibly matching TRBD1 (5 bases). The V gene's germline CDR1 is KGHSH and CDR2 LQKENI. Trimming removed 6 bases from V and 0 bases from J, with 14 bases in between. The CDR3 spans 16 residues. This chain's CDR3 is CASSSRVLTNTGELFF. The CDR3, as DNA: TGTGCCAGCTCGTCCAGGGTTTTGACGAACACCGGGGAGCTGTTTTTT. Looking up the rest from reference TRBV18 and TRBJ2-2 gives the full variable domain: NAGVMQNPRHLVRRRGQEARLRCSPMKGHSHVYWYRQLPEEGLKFMVYLQKENIIDESGMPKERFSAEFPKEGPSILRIQQVVRGDSAAYFCASSSRVLTNTGELFFGEGSRLTVL.

V usage is TRBV30 and J usage is TRBJ2-1, with D maybe TRBD2 (7 bases). The V and J ends lost 0 bases and 4 bases respectively, with 13 bases between them. Germline CDR1 and CDR2: GTSNPN and SVGIG (reference sequence). The CDR3 is 15 amino acids. The CDR3 loop is CAWSVRGGPYNEQFF. The CDR3 DNA is TGTGCCTGGAGTGTAAGGGGGGGCCCGTACAATGAGCAGTTCTTC.

The J gene is TRBJ2-1, the V gene TRBV5-1; D ambiguous. Per germline, CDR1 SGHRS and CDR2 YFSETQ. The CDR3 spans 14 residues. The V gene lost 1 base and the J gene lost 1 base, with 6 bases spanning the gap. DNA for the CDR3: TGCGCCAGCAGCTTGCCAGGATCCTACAATGAGCAGTTCTTC. As protein: CASSLPGSYNEQFF.

This clone was recorded once. The chain couples TRBV29-1 to TRBJ1-3; tentatively, D is TRBD1 (6 bases). The CDR3 is 13 amino acids. V was shortened by 5 bases and J by 0 bases, with 8 bases between the two germline ends. The germline V gene has CDR1 SQVTM and CDR2 ANQGSEA. CDR3 coding DNA: TGCAGCGTTAGGGGGGCCTCTGGAAACACCATATATTTT. This translates into CSVRGASGNTIYF.

This clone was seen more than once but under ten times. The V and J genes are TRBV5-6 and TRBJ1-1, with D unresolved. V was pared by 4 bases and J by 1 base, with 8 bases between. CDR1 and CDR2 (germline): SGHDT, YYEEEE. The CDR3 spans 13 residues. The CDR3 sequence: CASSPSPNTEAFF. For the CDR3, the DNA is TGTGCCAGCAGCCCCTCGCCGAACACTGAAGCTTTCTTT. Looking up the rest from reference TRBV5-6 and TRBJ1-1 gives the full variable domain: DAGVTQSPTHLIKTRGQQVTLRCSPKSGHDTVSWYQQALGQGPQFIFQYYEEEERQRGNFPDRFSGHQFPNYSSELNVNALLLGDSALYLCASSPSPNTEAFFGQGTRLTVV.

This clone was counted once. The V call is TRBV6-5, the J call TRBJ1-5; 9 bases agree with TRBD1. This CDR3 is built from 14 residues. Germline CDR1 reads MNHEY; CDR2 reads SVGAGI. J lost 10 bases, V lost 6 bases, and 10 bases had no gene match. This CDR3 is CASSQGQGVSPQHF. As DNA, the CDR3 is TGTGCCAGCAGCCAGGGACAGGGTGTCAGTCCCCAGCATTTT.